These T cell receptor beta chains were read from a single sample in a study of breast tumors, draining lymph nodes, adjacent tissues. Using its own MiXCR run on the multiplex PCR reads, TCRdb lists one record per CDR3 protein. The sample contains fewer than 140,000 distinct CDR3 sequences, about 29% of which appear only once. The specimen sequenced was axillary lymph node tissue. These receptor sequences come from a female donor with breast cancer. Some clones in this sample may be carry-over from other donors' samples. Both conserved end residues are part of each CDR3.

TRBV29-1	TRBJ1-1	CSVARNTEAFF
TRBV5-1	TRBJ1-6	CASSTSSGGSSYNSPLHF
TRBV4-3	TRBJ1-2	CASSQTGTQNYGYTF
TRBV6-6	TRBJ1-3	CASSPGTGASTIYF
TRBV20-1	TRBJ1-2	CSAGQDLGYGYTF
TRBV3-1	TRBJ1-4	CASSQGWGTVMEKLFF
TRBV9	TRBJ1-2	CAGSVDPLAGYYGYTF
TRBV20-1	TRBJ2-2	CSAPHFNTGELFF
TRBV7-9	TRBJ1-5	CASSKDREGQPQHF
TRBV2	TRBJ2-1	CASSWTSGWLYNEQFF
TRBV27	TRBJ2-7	CASSSQGLSYEQYF
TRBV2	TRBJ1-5	CASSGGGRPQHF
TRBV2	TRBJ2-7	CASRGQLAGDEQYF
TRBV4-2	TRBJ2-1	CASSQESAGLTNEQFF
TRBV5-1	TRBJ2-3	CASSSFIGAKTDTQYF
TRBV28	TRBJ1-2	CASAGSNYGYTF
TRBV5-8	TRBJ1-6	CASSLSSGQGSSSPLHF
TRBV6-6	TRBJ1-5	CASSHASGGTGEVGQGRPQHF
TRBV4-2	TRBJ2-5	CASSQHGGLAGVMETQYF
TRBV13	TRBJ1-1	CASSLGRSGWRGTAAFF
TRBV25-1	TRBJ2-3	CASSGQSTDTQYF
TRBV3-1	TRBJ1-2	CASSQVQEGYGYTF
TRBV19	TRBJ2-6	CASSIGRSSGANVLTF
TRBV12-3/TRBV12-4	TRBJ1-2	CASSGQGLYYGYTF
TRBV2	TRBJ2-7	CASSGWSAYEQYF
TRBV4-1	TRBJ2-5	CASSQESSGGPLIQETQYF
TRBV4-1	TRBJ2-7	CASSQGRSSYEQYF
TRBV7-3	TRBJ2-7	CASSLTSSYEQYF